This T cell receptor beta chain is from a study of blood T cell repertoires in COVID-19. The CDR3 covers 14 residues. The germline V gene encodes CDR1 MNHEY and CDR2 SMNVEV (reference sequence). V lost 5 bases to trimming and J lost 0 bases, with 8 bases between them. This clone was found a few times. Method: immunoSEQ multiplex PCR; TCRdb's copy keeps in-frame clones and lacks some. The sample lists roughly 190,000 clones, more than 65% occurring once. Sequencing used PBMCs or T cells enriched from blood (not recorded which). The clonotype comes from a woman in her fifties or sixties with acute COVID-19. V gene TRBV27 combines with J gene TRBJ1-5; D unresolved. Here the CDR3 reads CASSPGFSNQPQHF. In DNA, the CDR3 is TGTGCCAGCAGTCCAGGATTTAGCAATCAGCCCCAGCATTTT.